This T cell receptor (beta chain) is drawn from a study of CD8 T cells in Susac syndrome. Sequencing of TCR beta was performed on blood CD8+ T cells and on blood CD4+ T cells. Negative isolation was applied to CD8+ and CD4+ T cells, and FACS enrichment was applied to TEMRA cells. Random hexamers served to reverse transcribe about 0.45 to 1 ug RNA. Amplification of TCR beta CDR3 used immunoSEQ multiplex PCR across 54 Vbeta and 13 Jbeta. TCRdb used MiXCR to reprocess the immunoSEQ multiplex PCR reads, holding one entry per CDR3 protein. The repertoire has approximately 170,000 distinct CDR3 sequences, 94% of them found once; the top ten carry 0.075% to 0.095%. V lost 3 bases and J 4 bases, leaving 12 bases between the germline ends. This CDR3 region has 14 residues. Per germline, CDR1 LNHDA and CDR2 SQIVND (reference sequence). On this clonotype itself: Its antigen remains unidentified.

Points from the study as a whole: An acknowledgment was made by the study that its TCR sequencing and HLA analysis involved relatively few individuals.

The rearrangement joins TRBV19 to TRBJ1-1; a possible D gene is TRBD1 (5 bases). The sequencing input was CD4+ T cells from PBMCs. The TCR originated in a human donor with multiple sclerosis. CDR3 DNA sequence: TGTGCCAGTAGTATCGGCGAGAGGGGCACTGAAGCTTTCTTT. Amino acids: CASSIGERGTEAFF.